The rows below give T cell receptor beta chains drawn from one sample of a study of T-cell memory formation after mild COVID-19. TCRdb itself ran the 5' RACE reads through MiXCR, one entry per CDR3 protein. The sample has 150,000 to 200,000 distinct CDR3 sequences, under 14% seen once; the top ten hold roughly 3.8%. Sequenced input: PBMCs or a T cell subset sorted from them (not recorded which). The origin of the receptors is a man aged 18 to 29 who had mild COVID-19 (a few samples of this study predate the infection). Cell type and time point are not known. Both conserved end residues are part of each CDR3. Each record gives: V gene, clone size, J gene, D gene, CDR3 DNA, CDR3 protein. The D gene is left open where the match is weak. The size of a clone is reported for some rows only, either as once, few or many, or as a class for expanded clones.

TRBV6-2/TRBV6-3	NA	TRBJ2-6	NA	TGTGCCAGCGGGAACAGGGCTGGGGCCAACGTCCTGACTTTC	CASGNRAGANVLTF
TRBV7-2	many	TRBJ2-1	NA	TGTGCCAGCAGCTTAGCGTGGGGGGTCTACAATGAGCAGTTCTTC	CASSLAWGVYNEQFF
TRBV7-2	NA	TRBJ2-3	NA	TGTGCCAGCAGCCCAACTAGGGCTGATACGCAGTATTTT	CASSPTRADTQYF
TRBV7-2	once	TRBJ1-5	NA	TGTGCCAGCAGCTCCACAGGGTCTCGGAATGAGCCCCAGCATTTT	CASSSTGSRNEPQHF
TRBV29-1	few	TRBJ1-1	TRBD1	TGCAGCGTTGATAAGGCGCAGGGGGCGCGGACTTTCTTT	CSVDKAQGARTFF
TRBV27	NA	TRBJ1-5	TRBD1	TGTGCCAGCAGCCCAGCCGGGGACAGGGGATACAATCAGCCCCAGCATTTT	CASSPAGDRGYNQPQHF
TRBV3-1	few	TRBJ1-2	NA	TGTGCCAGCAGCCAAGGCGAGGGGGTAGCTGCCTATGGCTACACCTTC	CASSQGEGVAAYGYTF
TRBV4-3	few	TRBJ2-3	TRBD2	TGCGCCAGCAGCCCCGCCGCGGGGGGGCCGGGAGATACGCAGTATTTT	CASSPAAGGPGDTQYF
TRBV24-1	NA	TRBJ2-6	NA	TGTGCCACCAGTGATACGCGAACTGGGGCCAACGTCCTGACTTTC	CATSDTRTGANVLTF
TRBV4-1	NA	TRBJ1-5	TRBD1	TGCGCCAGCAGCCGATCCGACAGGGAGAATCAGCCCCAGCATTTT	CASSRSDRENQPQHF
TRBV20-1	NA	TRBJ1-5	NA	TGCAGTGCTAGAGGCTATCAGCGGCAGCCCCAGCATTTT	CSARGYQRQPQHF
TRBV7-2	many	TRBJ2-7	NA	TGTGCCAGCAGCTTAGCGGTTAAGTACGAGCAGTACTTC	CASSLAVKYEQYF
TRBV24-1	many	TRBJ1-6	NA	TGTGCCACCAGTGAAGGCAAACACTGGGAGTCACCCCTCCACTTT	CATSEGKHWESPLHF
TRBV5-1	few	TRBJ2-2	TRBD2	TGCGCCAGCAGCGAACTCGCGGGGGGTTTATCCGGGGAGCTGTTTTTT	CASSELAGGLSGELFF
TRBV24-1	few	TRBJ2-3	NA	TGTGCCACCAGTGACCGCCCCACAGATACGCAGTATTTT	CATSDRPTDTQYF
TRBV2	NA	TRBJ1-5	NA	TGTGCCAGCAGTGATTTGGGTCTTCCCCAGCATTTT	CASSDLGLPQHF
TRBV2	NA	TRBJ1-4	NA	TGTGCCAGCGGGCGCGGAACTAATGAAAAACTGTTTTTT	CASGRGTNEKLFF
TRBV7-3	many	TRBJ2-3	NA	TGTGCCAGCAGTTCCCGACTTCGAGATACGCAGTATTTT	CASSSRLRDTQYF
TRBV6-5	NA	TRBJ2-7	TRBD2	TGTGCCAGCAGTCCCCAAAGCGGGGAGTACGAGCAGTACTTC	CASSPQSGEYEQYF
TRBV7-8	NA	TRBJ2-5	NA	TGTGCCAGCAGTCGCTCCGGAGAGACCCAGTACTTC	CASSRSGETQYF
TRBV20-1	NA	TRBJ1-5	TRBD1	TGCAGTGCCAGTCAGGGGGACAATCAGCCCCAGCATTTT	CSASQGDNQPQHF
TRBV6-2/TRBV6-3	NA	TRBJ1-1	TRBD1	TGTGCCAGCAGGAGACAGGGGGGTGTCCCCACTGAAGCTTTCTTT	CASRRQGGVPTEAFF
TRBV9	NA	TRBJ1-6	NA	TGTGCCAGCAGCGTATTTGACTCCTATTCACCCCTCCACTTT	CASSVFDSYSPLHF
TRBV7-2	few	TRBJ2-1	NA	TGTGCCAGCAGTCCTACTAGCCTCCTGCAGTTCTTC	CASSPTSLLQFF
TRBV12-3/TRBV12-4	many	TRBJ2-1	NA	TGTGCCAGCAGTTTAACCCCAGGGACGGGGAATGAGCAGTTCTTC	CASSLTPGTGNEQFF
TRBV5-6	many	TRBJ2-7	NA	TGTGCCAGCAGCTTGGGACAGAACTACGAGCAGTACTTC	CASSLGQNYEQYF